This T cell receptor beta chain was identified during a study of Ad26.COV2.S vaccination and SARS-CoV-2 variants. Overall study: The donor was enrolled in the Ad26.COV2.S arm of the COV1001 trial. Each vaccinee took Ad26.COV2.S intramuscularly, once or twice 56 days apart. Whole-study findings and limits: Reported post-vaccination CD8+ and CD4+ T cell responses to spike showed substantial breadth. Measurements of TCR breadth and depth may have given underestimates of the total T cell responses.

The length of the CDR3 is 17 residues. V lost 2 bases and J lost 0; bases outside the gene matches: 6. Some clones are missing from TCRdb's copy, which holds only in-frame ones; the method was immunoSEQ multiplex PCR. The sample has roughly 250,000 clones; roughly 89% are singletons. Comment on this clone: Its antigen is currently unknown.

Regarding treatment: some 20 received Ad26.COV2.S at low or high dose, single or two shots; about 5 received placebo; per-sample allocation not given. All samples were drawn on day 63, counting from the first vaccine or placebo injection. The receptor was isolated from a person aged 18-60 years who received the Ad26.COV2.S COVID-19 vaccine or a placebo. The rearrangement links TRBV23-1 to TRBJ2-3; 9 nucleotides line up with TRBD1. TRBV23-1 is treated as an ORF (open reading frame) with a function not yet certain. Sample: peripheral blood, taken in a trial of Ad26.COV2.S vaccine versus placebo. The CDR3 bases are TGCGCCAGCAGTCAACAGTCCGGGACAGGGAGCACAGATACGCAGTATTTT. Residues: CASSQQSGTGSTDTQYF.